One and the same sample provided the 16 T cell receptor beta chains below, sequenced in a study of T cells in tumors after PD-1 blockade. Clones were read by immunoSEQ multiplex PCR, and TCRdb kept only the in-frame ones, dropping some. This table has approximately 59,000 clones, just under 80% appearing once. This sample comprised PBMCs, obtained before anti-PD-1 treatment. These receptors were obtained from a human donor with basal cell carcinoma.

The chain has TRBV3-1 (or the pseudogene TRBV3-2) and TRBJ2-1; TRBD2 is a possible D gene (5 bases). Germline assignment: CDR1 LGHDT and CDR2 YNNKEL (reference sequence). Trimming left V 1 base short and J 10 bases short, with 11 bases between. The CDR3 covers 13 residues. The CDR3 bases are TGTGCCAGCAGCCAAGCTCCTCGGGGAGAGCAGTTCTTC. Amino acids: CASSQAPRGEQFF.

V usage is TRBV24-1 and J usage is TRBJ2-5, with D possibly matching TRBD1 (6 bases). The CDR3 covers 15 residues. Germline V CDR1 and CDR2: KGHDR, SFDVKD. V was pared by 2 bases and J by 7 bases, with 16 bases between. The CDR3 is CATSDSRTALGTQYF. DNA of the CDR3: TGTGCCACCAGTGATTCCCGGACAGCGTTGGGGACCCAGTACTTC.

This clone came up a few times. This chain links TRBV30 with TRBJ1-2; 7 positions agree with TRBD1. Trimming cost V 2 bases and J 4 bases; bases outside gene matches: 10. Germline-derived CDR1 and CDR2 are GTSNPN and SVGIG (reference sequence). The CDR3 is made up of 15 amino acids. CDR3 in amino acids: CAWSLRGGVSYGYTF. In DNA form, the CDR3 reads TGTGCCTGGAGTCTTAGAGGGGGCGTCAGCTATGGCTACACCTTC.

Only one count was recorded for this clone. In nucleotides, the CDR3 is TGTGCCAGCAGTCCTACAGGGACTTCTTCCTACGAGCAGTACTTC. Translating gives CASSPTGTSSYEQYF. The chain employs TRBV6-5 and TRBJ2-7; D is tentatively TRBD1 or TRBD2 (6 bases each). The CDR3 sequence is 15 residues long. Trimming left V 5 bases short and J 1 base short, with 15 bases between. Per the germline V gene, CDR1 is MNHEY and CDR2 is SVGAGI.

This chain joins TRBV7-8 and TRBJ1-1; 12 nucleotides match TRBD1. Germline-derived CDR1 and CDR2 are SGHVS and FQNEAQ. Trimming removed 5 bases from V and 4 bases from J; junction bases left unmatched: 5. The CDR3 extends over 15 amino acids. CDR3 nucleotides: TGTGCCAGCAGCACCGGGACAGGGGGCTTCACTGAAGCTTTCTTT. This translates into CASSTGTGGFTEAFF.

In its sample, this clone was seen once. The DNA for the CDR3 is TGCAGCGTTAATGACAGAAGCGGAAACACCATATATTTT. Translated, it gives CSVNDRSGNTIYF. The chain combines TRBV29-1 with TRBJ1-3; a weak D match, TRBD1 (5 bases). Trimming removed 5 bases at V and 4 bases at J, with 12 bases between. Germline assignment: CDR1 SQVTM and CDR2 ANQGSEA. The CDR3 runs 13 residues.

In its sample, this clone ranks as medium-sized (0.01 to 0.1%). The rearrangement uses TRBV4-2 and TRBJ1-1, with TRBD1 as a possible D gene (5 bases). Per the germline V gene, CDR1 is LGHNA and CDR2 is YNFKEQ. V was clipped by 0 bases and J by 6 bases, with 14 bases between them. The CDR3 loop spans 15 amino acids. This CDR3 reads CASSQDTRAGSEAFF. The CDR3 DNA reads as TGTGCCAGCAGCCAAGACACCAGGGCAGGCTCTGAAGCTTTCTTT.

This rearrangement joins TRBV5-1 to TRBJ2-5, with TRBD2 matching 10 bases. The CDR3 is 14 residues long. After removal of 4 bases from V and 6 bases from J, the junction contained 6 bases not matched to a gene. CDR1 is SGHRS, CDR2 YFSETQ, per germline. CDR3 DNA: TGCGCCAGCAGCCCGCCAGCGGGGGGGCAGACCCAGTACTTC. This codes for CASSPPAGGQTQYF. The full variable domain, in which reference TRBV5-1 and TRBJ2-5 provide the parts outside the CDR3, is KAGVTQTPRYLIKTRGQQVTLSCSPISGHRSVSWYQQTPGQGLQFLFEYFSETQRNKGNFPGRFSGRQFSNSRSEMNVSTLELGDSALYLCASSPPAGGQTQYFGPGTRLLVL.

The chain joins TRBV10-2 to TRBJ1-4, with a weak D call TRBD1 (5 bases). This CDR3 spans 14 amino acids. Germline V gene sequence: CDR1 WSHSY, CDR2 SAAADI. The V end was cut by 6 bases, the J end by 6 bases, with 14 bases between. CDR3 in DNA: TGCGCCAGCAGCCGGGGGACGGCTGATGAAAAACTGTTTTTT. As protein: CASSRGTADEKLFF.

The rearrangement links TRBV4-1 to TRBJ1-2; D uncertain. Germline V CDR1 and CDR2: MGHRA, YSYEKL. This CDR3 has 15 residues. Trimming pared 0 bases from V and 3 bases from J, leaving 11 bases between. The CDR3 here is CASSQDVGNYYGYTF. For the CDR3, the DNA is TGCGCCAGCAGCCAAGATGTGGGGAATTACTATGGCTACACCTTC.

This clone was seen just once. CDR3 protein: CASRERGGGDQPQHF. CDR3 DNA: TGCGCCAGCAGGGAGCGCGGGGGGGGAGATCAGCCCCAGCATTTT. The V call is TRBV4-1, the J call TRBJ1-5; D possibly corresponds to TRBD1 (5 bases). V dropped 6 bases and J dropped 5 bases, with 17 bases sitting between them. The length of the CDR3 is 15 residues. Germline assignment: CDR1 MGHRA and CDR2 YSYEKL.

The chain employs TRBV19 and TRBJ1-1, with D possibly being TRBD1 (5 bases). Germline V gene sequence: CDR1 LNHDA, CDR2 SQIVND (reference sequence). CDR3 length: 15 residues. Trimming took 5 bases from V and 0 from J, leaving 13 bases between them. The CDR3 region is CASSLQGFMNTEAFF. The DNA of the CDR3 is TGTGCCAGTAGTCTCCAGGGTTTCATGAACACTGAAGCTTTCTTT.

V gene TRBV30 combines with J gene TRBJ2-7, with TRBD2 identical over 7 bases. This CDR3 spans 16 amino acids. Germline values: CDR1 GTSNPN, CDR2 SVGIG (reference sequence). Trimming cost V 0 bases and J 0 bases; bases outside gene matches: 8. CDR3: CAWSVTGRGTSYEQYF. CDR3 sequence (DNA): TGTGCCTGGAGTGTTACTGGGCGGGGGACCTCCTACGAGCAGTACTTC.

This clone is a singleton in its sample. This chain links TRBV19 with TRBJ2-2; a possible D gene is TRBD1 (6 bases). This CDR3 contains 15 residues. From germline, CDR1 is LNHDA and CDR2 SQIVND (reference sequence). Between the trimmed V and J ends, which lost 6 bases and 0 bases, there was a span of 11 bases. The CDR3 coding sequence is TGTGCCAGTAGAGGGGGAATAGCGAACACCGGGGAGCTGTTTTTT. This translates into CASRGGIANTGELFF.

V gene TRBV7-9 combines with J gene TRBJ1-5; D is possibly TRBD1 (5 bases). CDR3 length equals 14 residues. V was shortened by 2 bases and J by 2 bases, with 7 bases between the two germline ends. Looked up from germline, CDR1 is SEHNR and CDR2 is FQNEAQ (reference sequence). The CDR3 DNA reads as TGTGCCAGCAGCTTACAGGGTCGCAATCAGCCCCAGCATTTT. As protein: CASSLQGRNQPQHF.

Worth noting for this clone: Mismatch with germline at one junction end may stem from a read error. V and J are TRBV6-1 and TRBJ2-3; TRBD2 agrees at 7 bases. This CDR3 is built from 16 residues. Germline V gives CDR1 MNHNS, CDR2 SASEGT. CDR3 residues: CANSEAWRGSTDTQYF. The CDR3 region has the DNA TGTGCCAACAGTGAAGCTTGGCGGGGGTCCACAGATACGCAGTATTTT.